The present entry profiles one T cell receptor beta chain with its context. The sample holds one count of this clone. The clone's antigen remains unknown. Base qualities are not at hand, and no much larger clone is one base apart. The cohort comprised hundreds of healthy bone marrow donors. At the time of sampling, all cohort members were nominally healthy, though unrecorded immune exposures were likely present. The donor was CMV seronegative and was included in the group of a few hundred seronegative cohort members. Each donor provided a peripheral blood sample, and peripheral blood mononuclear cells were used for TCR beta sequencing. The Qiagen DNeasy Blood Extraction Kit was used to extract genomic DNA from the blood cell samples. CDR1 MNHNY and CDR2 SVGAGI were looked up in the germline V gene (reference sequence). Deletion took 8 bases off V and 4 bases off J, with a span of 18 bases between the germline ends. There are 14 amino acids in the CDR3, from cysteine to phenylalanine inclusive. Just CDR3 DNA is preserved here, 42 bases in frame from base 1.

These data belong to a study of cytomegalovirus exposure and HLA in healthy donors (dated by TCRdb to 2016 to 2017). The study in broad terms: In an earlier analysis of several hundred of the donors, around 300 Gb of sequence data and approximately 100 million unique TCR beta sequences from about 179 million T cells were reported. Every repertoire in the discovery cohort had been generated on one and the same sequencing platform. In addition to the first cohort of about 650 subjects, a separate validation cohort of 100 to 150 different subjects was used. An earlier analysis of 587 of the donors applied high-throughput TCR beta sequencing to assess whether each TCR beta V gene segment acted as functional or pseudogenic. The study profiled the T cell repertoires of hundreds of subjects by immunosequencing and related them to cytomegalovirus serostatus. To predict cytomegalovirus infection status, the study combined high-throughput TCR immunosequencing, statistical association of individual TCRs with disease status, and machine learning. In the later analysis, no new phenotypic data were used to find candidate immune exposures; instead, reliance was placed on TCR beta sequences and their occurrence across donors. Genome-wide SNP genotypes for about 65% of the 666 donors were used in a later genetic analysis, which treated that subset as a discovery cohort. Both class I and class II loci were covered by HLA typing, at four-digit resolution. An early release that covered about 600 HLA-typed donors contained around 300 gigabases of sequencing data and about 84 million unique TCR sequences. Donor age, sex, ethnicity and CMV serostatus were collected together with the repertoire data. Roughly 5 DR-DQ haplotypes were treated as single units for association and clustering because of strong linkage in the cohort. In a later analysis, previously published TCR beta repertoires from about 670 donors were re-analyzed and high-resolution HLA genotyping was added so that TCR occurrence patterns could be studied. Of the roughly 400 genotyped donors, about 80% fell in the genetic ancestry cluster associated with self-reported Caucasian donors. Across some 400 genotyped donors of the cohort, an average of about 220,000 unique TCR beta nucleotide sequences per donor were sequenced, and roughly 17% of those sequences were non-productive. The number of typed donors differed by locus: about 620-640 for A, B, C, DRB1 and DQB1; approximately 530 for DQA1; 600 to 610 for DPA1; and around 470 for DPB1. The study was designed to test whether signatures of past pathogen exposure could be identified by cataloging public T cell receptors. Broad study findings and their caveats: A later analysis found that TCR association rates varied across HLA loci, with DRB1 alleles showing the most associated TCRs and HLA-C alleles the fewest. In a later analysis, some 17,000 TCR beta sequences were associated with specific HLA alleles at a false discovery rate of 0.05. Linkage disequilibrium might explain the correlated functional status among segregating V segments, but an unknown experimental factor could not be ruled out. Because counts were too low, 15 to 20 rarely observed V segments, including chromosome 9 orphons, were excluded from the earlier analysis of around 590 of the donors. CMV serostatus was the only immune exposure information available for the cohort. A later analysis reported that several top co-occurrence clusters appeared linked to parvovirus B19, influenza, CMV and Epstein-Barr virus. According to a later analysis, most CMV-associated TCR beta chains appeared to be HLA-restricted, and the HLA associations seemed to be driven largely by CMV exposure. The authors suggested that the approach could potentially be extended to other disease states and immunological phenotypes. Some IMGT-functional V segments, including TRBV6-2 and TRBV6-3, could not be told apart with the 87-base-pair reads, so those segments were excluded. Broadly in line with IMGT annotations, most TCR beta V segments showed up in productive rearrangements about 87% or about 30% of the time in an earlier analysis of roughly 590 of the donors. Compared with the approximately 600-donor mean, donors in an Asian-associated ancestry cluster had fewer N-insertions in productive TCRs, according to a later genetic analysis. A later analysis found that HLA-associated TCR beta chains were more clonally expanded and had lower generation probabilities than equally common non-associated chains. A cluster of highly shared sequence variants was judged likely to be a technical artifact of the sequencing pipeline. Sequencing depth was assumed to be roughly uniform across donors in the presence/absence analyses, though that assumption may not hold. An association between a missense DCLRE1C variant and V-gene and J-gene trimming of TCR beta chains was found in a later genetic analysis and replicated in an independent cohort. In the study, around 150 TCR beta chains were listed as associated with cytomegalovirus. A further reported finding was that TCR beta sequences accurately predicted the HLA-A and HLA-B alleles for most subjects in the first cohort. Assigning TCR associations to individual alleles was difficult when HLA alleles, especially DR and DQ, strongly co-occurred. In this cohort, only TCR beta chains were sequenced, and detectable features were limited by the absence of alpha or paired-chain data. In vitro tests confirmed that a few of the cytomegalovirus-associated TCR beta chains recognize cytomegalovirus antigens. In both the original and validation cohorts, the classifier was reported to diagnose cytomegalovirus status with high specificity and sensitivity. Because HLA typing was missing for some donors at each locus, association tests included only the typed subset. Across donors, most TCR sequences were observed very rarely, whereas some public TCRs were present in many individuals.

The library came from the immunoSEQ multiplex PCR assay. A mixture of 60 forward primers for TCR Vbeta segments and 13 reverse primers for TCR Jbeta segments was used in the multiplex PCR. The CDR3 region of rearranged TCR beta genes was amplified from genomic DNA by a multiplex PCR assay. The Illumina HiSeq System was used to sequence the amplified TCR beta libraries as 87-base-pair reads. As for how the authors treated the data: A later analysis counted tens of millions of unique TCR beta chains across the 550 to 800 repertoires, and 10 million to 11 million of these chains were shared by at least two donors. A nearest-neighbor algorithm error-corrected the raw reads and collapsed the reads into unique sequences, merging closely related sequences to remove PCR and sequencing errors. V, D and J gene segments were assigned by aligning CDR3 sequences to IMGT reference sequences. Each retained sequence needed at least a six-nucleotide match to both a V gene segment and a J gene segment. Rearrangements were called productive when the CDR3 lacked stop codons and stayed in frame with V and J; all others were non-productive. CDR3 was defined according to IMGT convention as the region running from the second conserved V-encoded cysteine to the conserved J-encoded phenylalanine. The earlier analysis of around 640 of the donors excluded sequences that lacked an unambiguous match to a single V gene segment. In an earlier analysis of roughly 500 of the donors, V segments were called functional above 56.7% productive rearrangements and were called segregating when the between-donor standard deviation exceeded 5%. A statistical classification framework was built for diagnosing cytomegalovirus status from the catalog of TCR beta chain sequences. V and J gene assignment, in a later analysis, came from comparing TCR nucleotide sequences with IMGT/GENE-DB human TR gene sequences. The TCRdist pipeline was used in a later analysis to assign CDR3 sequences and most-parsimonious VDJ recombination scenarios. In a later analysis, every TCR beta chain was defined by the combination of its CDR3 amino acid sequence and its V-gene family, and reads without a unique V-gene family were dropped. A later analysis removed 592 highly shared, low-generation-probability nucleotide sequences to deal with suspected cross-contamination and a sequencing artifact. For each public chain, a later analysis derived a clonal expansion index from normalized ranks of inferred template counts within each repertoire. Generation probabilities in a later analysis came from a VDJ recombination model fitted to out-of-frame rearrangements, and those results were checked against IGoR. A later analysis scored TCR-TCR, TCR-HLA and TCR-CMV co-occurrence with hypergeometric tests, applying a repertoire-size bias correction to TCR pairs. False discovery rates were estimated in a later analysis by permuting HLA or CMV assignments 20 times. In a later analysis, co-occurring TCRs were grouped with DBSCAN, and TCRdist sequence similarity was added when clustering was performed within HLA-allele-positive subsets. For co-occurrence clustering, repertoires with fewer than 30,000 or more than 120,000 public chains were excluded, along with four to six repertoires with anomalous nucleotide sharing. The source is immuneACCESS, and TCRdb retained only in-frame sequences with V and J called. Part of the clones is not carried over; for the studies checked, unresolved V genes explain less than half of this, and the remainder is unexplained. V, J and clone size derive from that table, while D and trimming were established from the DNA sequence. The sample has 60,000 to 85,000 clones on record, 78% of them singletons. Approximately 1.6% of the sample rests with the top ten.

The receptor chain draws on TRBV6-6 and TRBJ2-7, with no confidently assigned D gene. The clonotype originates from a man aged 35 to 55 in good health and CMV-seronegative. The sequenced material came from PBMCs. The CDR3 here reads CASEDPGSSYEQYF. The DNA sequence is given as TGTGCCAGCGAAGATCCGGGTTCTAGTTACGAGCAGTACTTC.